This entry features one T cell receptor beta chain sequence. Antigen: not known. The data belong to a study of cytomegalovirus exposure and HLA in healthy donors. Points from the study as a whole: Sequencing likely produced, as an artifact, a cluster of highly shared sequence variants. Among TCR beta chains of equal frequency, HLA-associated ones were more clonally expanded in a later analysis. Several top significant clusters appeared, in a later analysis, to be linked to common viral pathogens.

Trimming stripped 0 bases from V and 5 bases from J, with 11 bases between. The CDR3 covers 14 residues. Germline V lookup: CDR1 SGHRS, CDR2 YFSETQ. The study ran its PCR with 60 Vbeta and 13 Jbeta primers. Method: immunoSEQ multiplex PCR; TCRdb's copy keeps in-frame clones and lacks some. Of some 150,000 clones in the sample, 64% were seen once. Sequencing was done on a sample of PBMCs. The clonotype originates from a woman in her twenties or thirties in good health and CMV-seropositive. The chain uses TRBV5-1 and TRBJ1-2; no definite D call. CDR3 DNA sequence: TGCGCCAGCAGCTTGGTGTCAGGTGATTATGGCTACACCTTC. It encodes CASSLVSGDYGYTF.